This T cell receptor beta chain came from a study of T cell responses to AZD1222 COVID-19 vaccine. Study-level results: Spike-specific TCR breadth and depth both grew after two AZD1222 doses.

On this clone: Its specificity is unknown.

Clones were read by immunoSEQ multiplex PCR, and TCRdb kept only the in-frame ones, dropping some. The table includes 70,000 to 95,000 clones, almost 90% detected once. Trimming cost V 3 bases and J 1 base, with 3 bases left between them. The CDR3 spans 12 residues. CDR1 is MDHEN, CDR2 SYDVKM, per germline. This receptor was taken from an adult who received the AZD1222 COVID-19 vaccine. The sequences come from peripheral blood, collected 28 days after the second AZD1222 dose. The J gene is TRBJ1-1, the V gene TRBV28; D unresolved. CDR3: CASSLRNTEAFF. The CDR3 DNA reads TGTGCCAGCAGTTTGCGGAACACTGAAGCTTTCTTT.